Following are 20 T cell receptor beta chains from one sample sequenced in a study of OX40 agonist ivuxolimab in advanced cancers. Repertoires were generated with immunoSEQ multiplex PCR, while TCRdb's copy carries only in-frame clones and drops some. The table has approximately 50,000 clones, 75% to 90% seen once. Source: CD4+ or CD8+ T cells sorted from blood, taken in a trial of the OX40 agonist ivuxolimab. The receptors derive from an adult with an advanced solid tumor such as melanoma, head and neck, liver or kidney cancer.

The rearrangement joins TRBV5-4 to TRBJ1-4; D call uncertain. CDR1 and CDR2 from the germline V gene are SGHNT and YYREEE (reference sequence). CDR3 length: 13 residues. The V and J ends lost 4 bases and 3 bases respectively, with 7 bases between them. CDR3 in DNA: TGTGCCAGCAGCACCGACCCTAATGAAAAACTGTTTTTT. Its protein is CASSTDPNEKLFF.

V is TRBV5-7 and J is TRBJ2-2, with a tentative D call TRBD1 (5 bases). TRBV5-7 is an open reading frame whose function is uncertain. The CDR3 loop spans 14 amino acids. Trimming removed 8 bases at V and 4 bases at J, with 15 bases between. CDR3 loop: CARQSRDCTGELFF. CDR3 DNA: TGTGCCAGGCAAAGCAGGGATTGCACCGGGGAGCTGTTTTTT.

This chain joins TRBV7-3 and TRBJ2-2; D may be TRBD2 (6 bases). CDR1 is SGHTA, CDR2 FQGTGA, per germline. This CDR3 has 16 amino acids. V was cut by 5 bases and J by 5 bases, with 18 bases left in between. The CDR3 loop is CASSVAGAGNTGELFF. Here the CDR3 DNA reads TGTGCCAGCAGCGTCGCTGGGGCGGGGAATACCGGGGAGCTGTTTTTT. Full variable domain (rest looked up from reference TRBV7-3 and TRBJ2-2): GAGVSQTPSNKVTEKGKYVELRCDPISGHTALYWYRQSLGQGPEFLIYFQGTGAADDSGLPNDRFFAVRPEGSVSTLKIQRTERGDSAVYLCASSVAGAGNTGELFFGEGSRLTVL.

The chain links TRBV21-1 to TRBJ2-3; TRBD1 is the table's D call and was not checked against the DNA. TRBV21-1 is a pseudogene locus. The CDR3 sequence is 15 residues long. The CDR3 is CASSKAKTNTDTQYF. CDR3 coding DNA: TGTGCCAGCAGCAAAGCGAAGACAAACACAGATACGCAGTATTTT.

V usage is TRBV7-9 and J usage is TRBJ1-4; 10 bases line up with TRBD1. The junction had 4 bases not matched to a gene; V was cut back by 6 bases and J by 6 bases. This CDR3 region has 14 residues. Germline V gene data show CDR1 as SEHNR and CDR2 as FQNEAQ (reference sequence). DNA for the CDR3: TGTGCCAGCAGTTTCGGGACAGGGGATGAAAAACTGTTTTTT. Residues: CASSFGTGDEKLFF.

This clone was seen ten or more times. The rearrangement uses TRBV7-3 and TRBJ2-2, with no clear D. The CDR3 sequence is 12 residues long. V was clipped by 5 bases and J by 5 bases, with 6 bases between them. CDR1 is SGHTA, CDR2 FQGTGA, per germline. The CDR3: CASSPGTGELFF. The CDR3 bases are TGTGCCAGCAGCCCTGGGACCGGGGAGCTGTTTTTT. The whole variable domain, filled in from reference TRBV7-3 and TRBJ2-2, reads GAGVSQTPSNKVTEKGKYVELRCDPISGHTALYWYRQSLGQGPEFLIYFQGTGAADDSGLPNDRFFAVRPEGSVSTLKIQRTERGDSAVYLCASSPGTGELFFGEGSRLTVL.

This rearrangement joins TRBV20-1 to TRBJ2-7; D unresolved. This CDR3 is built from 10 residues. V was shortened by 2 bases and J by 7 bases, with 6 bases between the two germline ends. Per the germline V gene, CDR1 is DFQATT and CDR2 is SNEGSKA (reference sequence). CDR3 coding DNA: TGCAGTGCTAGACTGGGGGAGCAGTACTTC. It codes for CSARLGEQYF.

In the case of this clone: The same CDR3 is also encoded by other DNA sequences in this sample. The J gene is TRBJ2-7, the V gene TRBV30, with D perhaps matching TRBD1 (5 bases). Trimming took 0 bases from V and 4 from J, leaving 7 bases between them. CDR1 GTSNPN and CDR2 SVGIG come from the germline V gene (reference sequence). There are 12 residues in the CDR3. The CDR3 spells CAWSVSGYEQYV. The CDR3 DNA is TGTGCCTGGAGTGTCTCAGGGTACGAGCAGTACGTC.

This rearrangement joins TRBV7-3 to TRBJ2-3, with D tentatively TRBD2 (6 bases). Germline CDR1 SGHTA, CDR2 FQGTGA. CDR3 length: 15 residues. Trimming took 3 bases from V and 3 from J, leaving 13 bases between them. The CDR3 loop is CASSLGGGKTDTQYF. As DNA, the CDR3 is TGTGCCAGCAGCTTGGGGGGAGGAAAAACAGATACGCAGTATTTT.

This rearrangement joins TRBV6-1 to TRBJ2-3, with 8 bases matching TRBD2. The germline V gene has CDR1 MNHNS and CDR2 SASEGT. The CDR3 is 12 amino acids. V shed 6 bases, J shed 6 bases, and the junction held 2 bases outside the gene matches. CDR3 sequence: CASSRLADTQYF. The CDR3 region has the DNA TGTGCCAGCAGCCGACTAGCGGATACGCAGTATTTT.

The chain links TRBV7-2 to TRBJ1-4; 7 nucleotides agree with TRBD1. Germline V gene data show CDR1 as SGHTA and CDR2 as FQGNSA. With 5 bases clipped from V and 7 bases from J, the junction kept 10 bases outside the gene matches. CDR3 size: 15 residues. CDR3 in DNA: TGTGCCAGCAGCCCCCAAGGGGGCCTCTCTGAAAAACTGTTTTTT. It codes for CASSPQGGLSEKLFF.

V is TRBV9 and J is TRBJ1-6, with D possibly being TRBD1 (6 bases). V lost 3 bases and J lost 6, with 13 bases in between. This CDR3 is 15 amino acids long. CDR1 is SGDLS, CDR2 YYNGEE, per germline. The CDR3 coding sequence is TGTGCCAGCAGCGGAGGGAACAGGGTTAATTCACCCCTCCACTTT. It specifies CASSGGNRVNSPLHF.

The chain employs TRBV6-5 and TRBJ2-2; D call uncertain. V was shortened by 2 bases and J by 0 bases, with 7 bases between the two germline ends. The length of the CDR3 is 15 residues. Germline V gene sequence: CDR1 MNHEY, CDR2 SVGAGI. CDR3 amino acids: CASSYEASNTGELFF. The CDR3, as DNA: TGTGCCAGCAGTTACGAGGCGTCGAACACCGGGGAGCTGTTTTTT.

This chain uses TRBV2 with TRBJ1-2, with TRBD1 identical over 8 bases. Germline V lookup: CDR1 SNHLY, CDR2 FYNNEI. J was trimmed by 4 bases and V by 3 bases; bases with no gene match: 10. The CDR3 covers 16 residues. The CDR3 loop is CASSDPRQGLIYGYTF. The CDR3 DNA reads as TGTGCCAGCAGTGACCCCCGACAGGGGCTTATCTATGGCTACACCTTC.

This chain links TRBV30 with TRBJ1-1; D perhaps matches TRBD1 (5 bases). V was trimmed by 4 bases and J by 6 bases, leaving 12 bases between them. This CDR3 is built from 12 residues. The V gene's germline CDR1 is GTSNPN and CDR2 SVGIG (reference sequence). The CDR3 DNA reads TGTGCCTGGACAGGGCGGAGGGCTGAAGCTTTCTTT. As protein: CAWTGRRAEAFF.

This chain links TRBV28 with TRBJ2-7; TRBD2 agrees at 9 bases. V was pared by 1 base and J by 6 bases, with 7 bases of the junction left unmatched. From germline, CDR1 is MDHEN and CDR2 SYDVKM. This CDR3 spans 15 amino acids. The CDR3 sequence is CASSLFSGSSGEQYF. For the CDR3, the DNA is TGTGCCAGCAGTTTATTTAGCGGGAGTTCGGGCGAGCAGTACTTC.

This sequence joins TRBV5-1 and TRBJ2-3; no clear D gene. The CDR3 is made up of 13 amino acids. The V end was cut by 2 bases, the J end by 6 bases, with 10 bases between. Per the germline V gene, CDR1 is SGHRS and CDR2 is YFSETQ. The CDR3 sequence is CASSFIVGDTQYF. The CDR3 DNA reads as TGCGCCAGCAGCTTCATTGTGGGGGATACGCAGTATTTT.

The chain recombines TRBV28 with TRBJ2-7; TRBD1 might be the D (7 bases). CDR1 MDHEN and CDR2 SYDVKM come from the germline V gene. The CDR3 runs to 12 residues. V was clipped by 3 bases and J by 7 bases, with 10 bases between them. The CDR3 DNA sequence: TGTGCCAGCAGTTTCCAGGGGGGTGAGCAGTACTTC. It encodes CASSFQGGEQYF.

V is TRBV29-1 and J is TRBJ1-1, with 8 nucleotides matching TRBD1. The CDR3 has 12 residues. The germline V gene has CDR1 SQVTM and CDR2 ANQGSEA. The V segment lost 6 bases and the J segment 3 bases; nucleotides outside the gene matches: 3. The CDR3 DNA follows: TGCAGCGTCCGGACAGGGTACACTGAAGCTTTCTTT. This codes for CSVRTGYTEAFF.

This chain links TRBV19 with TRBJ1-2, with 7 bases lining up with TRBD1. CDR1 LNHDA and CDR2 SQIVND come from the germline V gene (reference sequence). V shed 5 bases and J 5 bases; nucleotides not matched to a gene: 5. The CDR3 covers 13 residues. CDR3 coding DNA: TGTGCCAGTAGTCCCGGGACAGAGTATGGCTACACCTTC. Residues: CASSPGTEYGYTF.